The clone carrying this T cell receptor beta chain was seen a handful of times. Its antigen remains unknown. These data originate in a study of cytomegalovirus exposure and HLA in healthy donors. Notes on the study in general: Sequencing had likely introduced a cluster of highly shared sequence variants as an artifact. Previously analyzed data showed that most TCR beta V segments were productive at a frequency of about 90% or about 30%.

Researchers ran the PCR with 60 Vbeta and 13 Jbeta primers. TCRdb's table, derived via immunoSEQ multiplex PCR, lists solely in-frame clones and lacks some. The data show 200,000 or so clones, over 65% seen once. The germline V gene has CDR1 SGHTA and CDR2 FQGNSA. This CDR3 has 14 residues. V lost 3 bases to trimming and J lost 8 bases, with 15 bases between them. The J gene is TRBJ2-3, the V gene TRBV7-2; possible D gene TRBD1, 5 bases. This TCR was sampled from a boy younger than 10 in good health and CMV-seronegative. Source material: PBMCs. CDR3 residues: CASSLPLQGGTQYF. The CDR3 coding sequence is TGTGCCAGCAGCTTGCCCCTGCAGGGCGGTACGCAGTATTTT.